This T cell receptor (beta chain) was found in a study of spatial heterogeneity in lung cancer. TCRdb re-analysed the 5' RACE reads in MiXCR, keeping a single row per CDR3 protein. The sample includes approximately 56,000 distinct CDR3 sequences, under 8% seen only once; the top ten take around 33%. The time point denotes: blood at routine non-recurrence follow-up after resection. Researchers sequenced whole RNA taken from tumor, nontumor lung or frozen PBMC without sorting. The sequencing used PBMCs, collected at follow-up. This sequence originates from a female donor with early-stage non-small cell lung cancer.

The CDR3 DNA reads as TGTGCCACCAGTGATTTGAAGGCAGATACGCAGTATTTT. Its translation: CATSDLKADTQYF. This chain uses TRBV24-1 with TRBJ2-3; D is undetermined. Germline CDR1 KGHDR, CDR2 SFDVKD. The ends were cut back, 0 bases at V and 4 bases at J, with 4 bases in the middle. The CDR3 runs 13 residues.